One TCR beta chain is described in this entry. Antigen specificity is unknown. The source of the sample is a study of OX40 agonist ivuxolimab in advanced cancers. Across the whole study: Under the entry rules, prior anti-PD-1, anti-PD-L1 or anti-CTLA-4 therapy was allowed, and 35% to 40% had some.

The CDR3 runs to 13 residues. Looked up from germline, CDR1 is MNHNS and CDR2 is SASEGT. The trim removed 6 bases at V and 14 bases at J, leaving 13 bases unmatched. Study-wide points: At doses 0.1 to 3.0 mg/kg, CD4+ and CD8+ clones expanded.

Any history of autoimmune disease or systemic immunosuppression disqualified patients. The method was immunoSEQ multiplex PCR; TCRdb's version includes in-frame clones alone and lacks a portion of them. The sample shows about 59,000 clones, over 75% of them seen only once. The sequenced sample was CD4+ or CD8+ T cells sorted from blood, obtained in a trial of the OX40 agonist ivuxolimab. The sequence was obtained from an adult with an advanced solid tumor such as melanoma, head and neck, liver or kidney cancer. The chain links TRBV6-1 to TRBJ2-3, with TRBD2 identical over 8 bases. The CDR3 spells CASRVPTSGVVYF. As DNA, the CDR3 is TGTGCCAGCAGGGTCCCAACTAGCGGTGTCGTGTATTTT.